These 25 T cell receptor beta chains originate from one sample sequenced in a study of blood T cell repertoires in COVID-19. Libraries were prepared by immunoSEQ multiplex PCR; TCRdb keeps only in-frame clonotypes and omits some of them. The sample comprises more than 300,000 clones, over 85% of which are singletons, and 1.5% to 2% rests with the top ten. Sequencing input: peripheral blood. Receptor source: a woman between 25 and 40 years old with COVID-19, enrolled during active disease.

V usage is TRBV3-1 (or the pseudogene TRBV3-2) and J usage is TRBJ1-1; 8 bases are a match to TRBD1. Trimming took 0 bases from V and 0 from J; bases not matched to a gene: 6. The length of the CDR3 is 17 residues. CDR1 is LGHDT and CDR2 is YNNKEL in the germline V gene (reference sequence). CDR3 in amino acids: CASSQDSTGGLNTEAFF. DNA for the CDR3: TGTGCCAGCAGCCAAGATAGCACAGGGGGTTTGAACACTGAAGCTTTCTTT.

The chain's CDR3 is CASSLAAAKASNQPQHF. The DNA for the CDR3 is TGTGCCAGCAGCTTGGCGGCGGCCAAGGCTAGCAATCAGCCCCAGCATTTT. The chain joins TRBV5-6 to TRBJ1-5; no reliable D call. The CDR3 length is 17 residues. Germline V gene lookup returns CDR1 SGHDT and CDR2 YYEEEE. V shed 0 bases and J shed 0 bases, with 13 bases lying between them.

The V and J genes are TRBV6-5 and TRBJ1-2; D ambiguous. Trimming took 6 bases from V and 9 from J, leaving 17 bases between them. The germline CDR1 and CDR2 sequences are MNHEY and SVGAGI. The CDR3 sequence is 13 residues long. DNA of the CDR3: TGTGCCAGCAGAAAAAGTTTGGGCCCCAGCTACACCTTC. Protein: CASRKSLGPSYTF.

V is TRBV5-5 and J is TRBJ1-2, with D possibly matching TRBD1 (5 bases). Germline V lookup: CDR1 SGHKS, CDR2 YYEKEE (reference sequence). This CDR3 spans 15 amino acids. Trimming pared 4 bases from V and 2 bases from J, leaving 15 bases between. CDR3 amino acids: CASSPYGDRNYGYTF. CDR3 nucleotides: TGTGCCAGCAGCCCCTACGGCGACAGAAACTATGGCTACACCTTC.

V gene TRBV10-3 combines with J gene TRBJ1-2; D perhaps matches TRBD1 (5 bases). The V gene lost 0 bases and the J gene lost 8 bases, with 16 bases spanning the gap. The CDR3 is made up of 15 amino acids. The V gene's germline CDR1 is ENHRY and CDR2 SYGVKD. In nucleotides, the CDR3 is TGTGCCATCAGTGAGTCAGGCGGGGCAGGCCGGGGCTACACCTTC. Translation gives CAISESGGAGRGYTF.

The chain links TRBV3-1 (or the pseudogene TRBV3-2) to TRBJ1-2, with TRBD1 matching over 7 bases. From germline, CDR1 is LGHDT and CDR2 YNNKEL (reference sequence). V lost 4 bases and J lost 0; bases outside the gene matches: 5. The CDR3 spans 15 residues. CDR3 protein: CASSPGTAANYGYTF. The CDR3 DNA reads TGTGCCAGCAGCCCAGGGACAGCAGCTAACTATGGCTACACCTTC.

The J gene is TRBJ2-3, the V gene TRBV5-8; 7 nucleotides agree with TRBD1. With V trimmed by 4 bases and J by 6 bases, 14 bases remained unmatched. The germline V gene has CDR1 SGHTS and CDR2 YDEGEE. There are 16 residues in the CDR3. Written as DNA, the CDR3 is TGTGCCAGCAGCAGGAACAGGGGCCAAAGAACGGATACGCAGTATTTT. Amino acids: CASSRNRGQRTDTQYF.

This chain links TRBV21-1 with TRBJ1-5; TRBD1 reflects the table's D call only, with no check against the DNA. TRBV21-1 corresponds to a pseudogene. The CDR3 sequence is 16 residues long. The CDR3 spells CASSTGQAVRNQPQHF. The DNA of the CDR3 is TGTGCCAGCAGCACCGGACAGGCGGTAAGAAATCAGCCCCAGCATTTT.

This clone was counted only a few times. The chain recombines TRBV6-5 with TRBJ1-4, with D possibly matching TRBD1 (5 bases). Trimming took off 6 bases at V and 0 bases at J, with 8 bases between the two ends. Germline V lookup: CDR1 MNHEY, CDR2 SVGAGI. There are 14 residues in the CDR3. CDR3 DNA: TGTGCCAGCAGAGACAGCCCAACTAATGAAAAACTGTTTTTT. Translated: CASRDSPTNEKLFF.

The CDR3 DNA reads TGTGCCAGTAGACTGGACAGGGGGCTAGGGATGAACACTGAAGCTTTCTTT. It encodes CASRLDRGLGMNTEAFF. This chain links TRBV19 with TRBJ1-1, with 11 positions matching TRBD1. CDR1 is LNHDA, CDR2 SQIVND, per germline (reference sequence). CDR3 length: 17 residues. After removal of 6 bases from V and 0 bases from J, the junction contained 9 bases not matched to a gene.

The V call is TRBV6-5, the J call TRBJ2-1; tentatively, D is TRBD2 (7 bases). The ends were cut back, 8 bases at V and 7 bases at J, with 21 bases in the middle. This CDR3 has 15 amino acids. CDR1 is MNHEY, CDR2 SVGAGI, per germline. CDR3 sequence (DNA): TGTGCCAGCTATAGAGGGGGGGCCTCGGGTAATGAGCAGTTCTTC. Protein: CASYRGGASGNEQFF.

The CDR3 protein is CASNQGPGGGYTF. The CDR3 nucleotides read TGTGCCAGTAATCAGGGCCCGGGAGGTGGCTACACCTTC. The V and J genes are TRBV19 and TRBJ1-2; the D gene is possibly TRBD1 (5 bases). The CDR3 loop spans 13 amino acids. V dropped 7 bases and J dropped 7 bases, with 16 bases sitting between them. The germline V gene encodes CDR1 LNHDA and CDR2 SQIVND (reference sequence).

The DNA for the CDR3 is TGCGCCAGCAGCCAAGTTCGGGGGTTGAGGGACACTGAAGCTTTCTTT. Translating it yields CASSQVRGLRDTEAFF. V gene TRBV4-1 combines with J gene TRBJ1-1, with a tentative D call TRBD1 (5 bases). Germline V gene sequence: CDR1 MGHRA, CDR2 YSYEKL. This CDR3 is 16 amino acids long. The V end lost 1 base, the J end lost 3 bases, and 15 bases lay between the germline ends.

The V gene is TRBV4-1, the J gene TRBJ1-2; 7 positions agree with TRBD1. This CDR3 spans 14 amino acids. Per germline, CDR1 MGHRA and CDR2 YSYEKL. Trimming removed 4 bases from V and 6 bases from J; junction bases left unmatched: 8. The CDR3 sequence: CASSPREGANGYTF. In DNA, the CDR3 is TGCGCCAGCAGCCCCCGAGAGGGGGCGAATGGCTACACCTTC.

The gene calls are TRBV9 and TRBJ2-1; no reliable D call. Trimming cost V 1 base and J 8 bases, with 10 bases left between them. The germline V gene has CDR1 SGDLS and CDR2 YYNGEE. CDR3 length: 13 amino acids. The CDR3 DNA reads TGTGCCAGCAGCGTACCCTTGTCTCATGAGCAGTTCTTC. It codes for CASSVPLSHEQFF.

This clone has only one observation. The V and J genes are TRBV6-1 and TRBJ1-4, with D possibly matching TRBD1 (5 bases). Trimming stripped 2 bases from V and 1 base from J, with 14 bases between. CDR1 and CDR2 from the germline V gene are MNHNS and SASEGT. There are 17 residues in the CDR3. The CDR3 reads CASSESAGMRTNEKLFF. CDR3 DNA sequence: TGTGCCAGCAGTGAAAGTGCAGGGATGAGAACTAATGAAAAACTGTTTTTT.

The gene calls are TRBV7-2 and TRBJ2-5; 7 nucleotides agree with TRBD1. CDR3 length: 13 amino acids. Germline CDR1 and CDR2: SGHTA and FQGNSA. V dropped 7 bases and J dropped 5; count of bases not matched to a gene: 7. Here the CDR3 DNA reads TGTGCCAGCACCCTAACAGGGGTCGAGACCCAGTACTTC. Translated: CASTLTGVETQYF.

The chain uses TRBV3-1 (or the pseudogene TRBV3-2) and TRBJ2-7; the D is unclear. From germline, CDR1 is LGHDT and CDR2 YNNKEL (reference sequence). V was pared by 4 bases and J by 5 bases, with 18 bases between. This CDR3 spans 15 amino acids. CDR3 loop: CASSLAGLRGNEQYF. The CDR3 DNA follows: TGTGCCAGCAGCCTCGCCGGTCTGAGAGGAAACGAGCAGTACTTC.

This chain connects TRBV20-1 to TRBJ1-5, with D perhaps matching TRBD1 (6 bases). Germline V lookup: CDR1 DFQATT, CDR2 SNEGSKA (reference sequence). With 3 bases removed from V and 3 bases from J, the gap between germline ends came to 15 bases. There are 15 residues in the CDR3. Here the CDR3 reads CSASRGGRDNQPQHF. CDR3 in DNA: TGCAGTGCTAGTAGGGGGGGGCGGGACAATCAGCCCCAGCATTTT.

V gene TRBV6-1 combines with J gene TRBJ2-5; possibly TRBD1 for D (6 bases). There are 16 residues in the CDR3. The V end lost 4 bases, the J end lost 5 bases, and 20 bases lay between the germline ends. From germline, CDR1 is MNHNS and CDR2 SASEGT. CDR3 in DNA: TGTGCCAGCAGTGCCTTGGAACACAGGGTTGGGGAGACCCAGTACTTC. Amino acids: CASSALEHRVGETQYF.

The chain combines TRBV10-2 with TRBJ2-7, with D unclear. There are 12 residues in the CDR3. Trimming cost V 3 bases and J 4 bases, with 7 bases left between them. Germline V gene lookup returns CDR1 WSHSY and CDR2 SAAADI. The CDR3 spells CASSDTDYEQYF. The CDR3 nucleotides are TGCGCCAGCAGTGACACAGATTACGAGCAGTACTTC.

The chain recombines TRBV2 with TRBJ2-4; 7 bases fit TRBD2. Trimming at V came to 5 bases and at J to 16 bases, leaving 11 bases not matched to a gene. The CDR3 spans 12 residues. The germline V gene encodes CDR1 SNHLY and CDR2 FYNNEI. CDR3: CASSPGRSRDYF. CDR3 bases: TGTGCCAGCAGTCCCGGGAGGAGCAGGGACTACTTC.

This clone was detected once. The chain is built from TRBV24-1 and TRBJ1-2, with D unresolved. CDR3 length equals 11 residues. V lost 12 bases, J lost 3 bases, and 10 bases lay in between. Germline loops: CDR1 KGHDR, CDR2 SFDVKD. The CDR3 DNA reads as TGTGCCGCCGGCGACTACTATGGCTACACCTTC. Residues: CAAGDYYGYTF.

The genes are TRBV6-6 and TRBJ1-2; 8 bases align to TRBD1. CDR1 and CDR2 (germline): MNHNY, SVGAGI (reference sequence). This CDR3 has 14 residues. The V gene end was trimmed by 2 bases and the J gene end by 5 bases; junction bases not matched to a gene: 4. The CDR3 coding sequence is TGTGCCAGCAGTTACGGACAGGGCCGGTATGGCTACACCTTC. It translates to CASSYGQGRYGYTF.

The rearrangement uses TRBV5-5 and TRBJ2-7; TRBD1 is a possible D gene (5 bases). Germline V gene sequence: CDR1 SGHKS, CDR2 YYEKEE (reference sequence). V was clipped by 0 bases and J by 3 bases, with 10 bases between them. This CDR3 comprises 14 residues. The CDR3 region is CASSLAGKVYEQYF. The CDR3 DNA follows: TGTGCCAGCAGCTTGGCAGGGAAGGTCTACGAGCAGTACTTC.